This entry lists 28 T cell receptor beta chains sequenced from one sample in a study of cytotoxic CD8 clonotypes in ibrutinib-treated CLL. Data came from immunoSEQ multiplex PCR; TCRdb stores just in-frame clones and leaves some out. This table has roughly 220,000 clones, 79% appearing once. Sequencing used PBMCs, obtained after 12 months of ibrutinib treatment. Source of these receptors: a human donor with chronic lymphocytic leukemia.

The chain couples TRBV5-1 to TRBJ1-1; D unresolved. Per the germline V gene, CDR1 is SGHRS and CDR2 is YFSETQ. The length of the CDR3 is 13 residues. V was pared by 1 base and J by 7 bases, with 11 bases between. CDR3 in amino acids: CASSLRGWGEAFF. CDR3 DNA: TGCGCCAGCAGCTTGCGAGGGTGGGGTGAAGCTTTCTTT. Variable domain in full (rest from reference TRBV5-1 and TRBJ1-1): KAGVTQTPRYLIKTRGQQVTLSCSPISGHRSVSWYQQTPGQGLQFLFEYFSETQRNKGNFPGRFSGRQFSNSRSEMNVSTLELGDSALYLCASSLRGWGEAFFGQGTRLTVV.

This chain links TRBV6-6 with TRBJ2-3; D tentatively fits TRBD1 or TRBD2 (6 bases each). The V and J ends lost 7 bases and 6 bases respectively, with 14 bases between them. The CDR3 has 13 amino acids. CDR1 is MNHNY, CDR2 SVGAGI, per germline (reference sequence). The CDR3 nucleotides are TGTGCCAGCAAAATCGGGGGCGGGGATACGCAGTATTTT. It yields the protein CASKIGGGDTQYF.

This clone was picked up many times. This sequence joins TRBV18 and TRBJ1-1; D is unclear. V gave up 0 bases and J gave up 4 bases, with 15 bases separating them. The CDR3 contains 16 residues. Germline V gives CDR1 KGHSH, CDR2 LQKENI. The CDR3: CASSPPNGGSGTEAFF. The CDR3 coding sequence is TGTGCCAGCTCACCACCGAATGGAGGGTCGGGCACTGAAGCTTTCTTT.

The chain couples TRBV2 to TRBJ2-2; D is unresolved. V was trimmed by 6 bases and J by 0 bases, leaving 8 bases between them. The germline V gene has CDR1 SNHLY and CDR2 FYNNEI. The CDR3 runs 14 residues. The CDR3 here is CASRGGANTGELFF. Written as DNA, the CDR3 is TGTGCCAGCAGGGGCGGCGCGAACACCGGGGAGCTGTTTTTT.

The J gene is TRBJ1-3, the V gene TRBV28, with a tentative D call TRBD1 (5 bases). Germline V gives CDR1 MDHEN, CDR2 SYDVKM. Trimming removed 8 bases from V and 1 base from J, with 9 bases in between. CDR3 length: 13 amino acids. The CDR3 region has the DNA TGTGCCAGCGGCAGGGTGTCTGGAAACACCATATATTTT. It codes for CASGRVSGNTIYF.

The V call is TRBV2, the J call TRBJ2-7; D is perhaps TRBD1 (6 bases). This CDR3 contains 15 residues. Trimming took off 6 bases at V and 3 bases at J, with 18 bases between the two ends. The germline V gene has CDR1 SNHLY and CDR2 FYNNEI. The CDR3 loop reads CASRVSTGSFYEQYF. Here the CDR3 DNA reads TGTGCCAGCAGGGTATCAACAGGGAGTTTCTACGAGCAGTACTTC. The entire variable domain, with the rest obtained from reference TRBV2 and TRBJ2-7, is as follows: EPEVTQTPSHQVTQMGQEVILRCVPISNHLYFYWYRQILGQKVEFLVSFYNNEISEKSEIFDDQFSVERPDGSNFTLKIRSTKLEDSAMYFCASRVSTGSFYEQYFGPGTRLTVT.

The DNA of the CDR3 is TGTGCCACCCAGGGACTAGCGGGATCCCCTCTCCAAGAGACCCAGTACTTC. Protein sequence: CATQGLAGSPLQETQYF. This chain connects TRBV10-3 to TRBJ2-5, with 13 bases that match TRBD2. The V gene end was trimmed by 10 bases and the J gene end by 1 base; junction bases not matched to a gene: 12. Germline V gene data show CDR1 as ENHRY and CDR2 as SYGVKD. The CDR3 is 17 amino acids.

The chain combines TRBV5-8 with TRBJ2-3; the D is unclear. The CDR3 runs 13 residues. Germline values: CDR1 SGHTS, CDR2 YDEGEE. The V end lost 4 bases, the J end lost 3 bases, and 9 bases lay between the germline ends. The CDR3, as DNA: TGTGCCAGCAGCCACTCCGGAACAGATACGCAGTATTTT. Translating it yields CASSHSGTDTQYF.

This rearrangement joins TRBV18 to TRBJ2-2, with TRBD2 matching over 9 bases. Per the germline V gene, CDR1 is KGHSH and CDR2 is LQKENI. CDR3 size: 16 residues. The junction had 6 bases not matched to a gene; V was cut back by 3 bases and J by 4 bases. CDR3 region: CASSPNQAGGTGELFF. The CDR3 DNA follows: TGTGCCAGCTCACCCAATCAAGCGGGAGGCACCGGGGAGCTGTTTTTT.

The chain's CDR3 is CASSVGGYEQYF. CDR3 DNA sequence: TGTGCCAGCAGCGTGGGAGGTTACGAGCAGTACTTC. V is TRBV7-6 and J is TRBJ2-7; the D gene is possibly TRBD2 (6 bases). V lost 5 bases and J 4 bases, leaving 9 bases between the germline ends. The CDR3 spans 12 residues. Germline CDR1 reads SGHVS; CDR2 reads FNYEAQ.

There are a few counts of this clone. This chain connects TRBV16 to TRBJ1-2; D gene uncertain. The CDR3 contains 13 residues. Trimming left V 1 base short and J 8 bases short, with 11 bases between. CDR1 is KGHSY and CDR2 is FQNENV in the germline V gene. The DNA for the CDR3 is TGTGCCAGCAGCCAATATCCCCAGGAGGGCTACACCTTC. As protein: CASSQYPQEGYTF.

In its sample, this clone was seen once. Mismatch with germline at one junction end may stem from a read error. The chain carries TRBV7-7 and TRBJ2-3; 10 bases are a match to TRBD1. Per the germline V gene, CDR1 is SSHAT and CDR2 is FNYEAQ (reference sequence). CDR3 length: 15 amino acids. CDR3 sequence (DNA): TGTGCTAGCAGCTTAGGGACAGGGGAAACAGATACGCAGTATTTT. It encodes CASSLGTGETDTQYF.

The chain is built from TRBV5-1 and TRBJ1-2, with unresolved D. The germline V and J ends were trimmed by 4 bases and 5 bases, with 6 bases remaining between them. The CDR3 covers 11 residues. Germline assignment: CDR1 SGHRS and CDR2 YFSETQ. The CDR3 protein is CASSSQYGYTF. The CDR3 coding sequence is TGCGCCAGCAGCAGCCAGTATGGCTACACCTTC.

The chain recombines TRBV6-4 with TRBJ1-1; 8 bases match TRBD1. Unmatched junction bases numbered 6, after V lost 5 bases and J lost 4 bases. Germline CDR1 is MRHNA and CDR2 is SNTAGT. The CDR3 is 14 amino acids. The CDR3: CASSPDRGSTEAFF. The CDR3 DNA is TGTGCCAGCAGTCCAGACAGGGGCAGCACTGAAGCTTTCTTT.

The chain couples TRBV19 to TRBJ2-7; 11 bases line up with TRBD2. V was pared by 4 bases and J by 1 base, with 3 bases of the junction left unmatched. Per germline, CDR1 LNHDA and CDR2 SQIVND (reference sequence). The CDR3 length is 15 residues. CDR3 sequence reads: CASSTLAGGSYEQYF. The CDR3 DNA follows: TGTGCCAGTAGTACGCTAGCGGGAGGATCCTACGAGCAGTACTTC.

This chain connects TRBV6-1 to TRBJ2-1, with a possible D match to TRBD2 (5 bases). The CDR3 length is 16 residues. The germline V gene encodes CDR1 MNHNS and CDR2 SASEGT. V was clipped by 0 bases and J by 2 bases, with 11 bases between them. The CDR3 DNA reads TGTGCCAGCAGTGAAGCAGAGCGGAGTCCCTACAATGAGCAGTTCTTC. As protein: CASSEAERSPYNEQFF.

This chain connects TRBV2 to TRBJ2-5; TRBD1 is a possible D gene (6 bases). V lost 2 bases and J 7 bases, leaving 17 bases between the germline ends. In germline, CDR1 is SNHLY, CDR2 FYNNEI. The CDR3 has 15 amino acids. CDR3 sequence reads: CASSERSGDFGTQYF. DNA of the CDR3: TGTGCCAGCAGTGAACGGTCAGGGGATTTTGGGACCCAGTACTTC.

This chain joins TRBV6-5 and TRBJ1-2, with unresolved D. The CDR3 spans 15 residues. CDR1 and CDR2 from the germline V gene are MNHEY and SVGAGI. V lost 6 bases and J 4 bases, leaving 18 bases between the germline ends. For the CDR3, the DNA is TGTGCCAGCAGGGATCTGGCCCTTACCCCCTATGGCTACACCTTC. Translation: CASRDLALTPYGYTF.

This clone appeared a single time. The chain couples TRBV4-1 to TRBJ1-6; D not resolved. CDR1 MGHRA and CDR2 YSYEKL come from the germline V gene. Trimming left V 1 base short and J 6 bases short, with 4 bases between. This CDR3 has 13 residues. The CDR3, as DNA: TGCGCCAGCAGCCAAGGGGTTAATTCACCCCTCCACTTT. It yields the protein CASSQGVNSPLHF.

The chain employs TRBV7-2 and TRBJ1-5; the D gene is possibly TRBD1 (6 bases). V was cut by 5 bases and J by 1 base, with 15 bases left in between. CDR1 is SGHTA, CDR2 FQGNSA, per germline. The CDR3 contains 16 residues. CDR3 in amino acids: CASSPWGGNSNQPQHF. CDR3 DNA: TGTGCCAGCAGCCCGTGGGGGGGCAACAGCAATCAGCCCCAGCATTTT.

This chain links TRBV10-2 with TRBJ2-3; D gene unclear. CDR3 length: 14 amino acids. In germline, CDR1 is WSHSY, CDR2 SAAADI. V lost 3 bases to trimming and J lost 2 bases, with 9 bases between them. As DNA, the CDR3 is TGCGCCAGCAGTGAAAACTTGCTCACAGATACGCAGTATTTT. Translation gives CASSENLLTDTQYF.

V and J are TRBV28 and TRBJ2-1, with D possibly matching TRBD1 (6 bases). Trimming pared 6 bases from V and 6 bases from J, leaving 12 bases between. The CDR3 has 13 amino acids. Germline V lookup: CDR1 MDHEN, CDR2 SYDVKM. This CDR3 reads CASSPGHSNEQFF. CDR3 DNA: TGTGCCAGCAGCCCGGGACATAGCAATGAGCAGTTCTTC.

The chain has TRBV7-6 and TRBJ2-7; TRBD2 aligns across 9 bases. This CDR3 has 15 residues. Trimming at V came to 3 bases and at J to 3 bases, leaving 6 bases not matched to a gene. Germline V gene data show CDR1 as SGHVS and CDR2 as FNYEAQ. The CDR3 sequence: CASSLGSGSLYEQYF. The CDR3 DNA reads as TGTGCCAGCAGCTTGGGTAGCGGGAGTCTCTACGAGCAGTACTTC.

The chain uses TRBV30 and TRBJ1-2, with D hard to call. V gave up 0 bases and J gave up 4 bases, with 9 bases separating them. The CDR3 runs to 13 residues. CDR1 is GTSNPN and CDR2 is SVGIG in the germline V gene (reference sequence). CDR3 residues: CAWSVITFYGYTF. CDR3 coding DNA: TGTGCCTGGAGTGTCATTACCTTCTATGGCTACACCTTC.

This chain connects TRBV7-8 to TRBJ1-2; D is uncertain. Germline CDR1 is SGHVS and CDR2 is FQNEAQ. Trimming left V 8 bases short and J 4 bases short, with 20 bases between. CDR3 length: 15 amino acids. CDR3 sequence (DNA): TGTGCCAGCTTCCCCCTGACGGGGTCGACCTATGGCTACACCTTC. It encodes CASFPLTGSTYGYTF. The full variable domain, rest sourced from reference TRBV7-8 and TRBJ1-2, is GAGVSQSPRYKVAKRGQDVALRCDPISGHVSLFWYQQALGQGPEFLTYFQNEAQLDKSGLPSDRFFAERPEGSVSTLKIQRTQQEDSAVYLCASFPLTGSTYGYTFGSGTRLTVV.

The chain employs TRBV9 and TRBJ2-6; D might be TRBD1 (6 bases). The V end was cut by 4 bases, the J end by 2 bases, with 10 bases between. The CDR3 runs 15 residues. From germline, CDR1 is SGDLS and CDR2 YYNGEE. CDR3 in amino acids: CASSLQGPGANVLTF. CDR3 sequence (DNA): TGTGCCAGCAGCTTACAGGGTCCTGGGGCCAACGTCCTGACTTTC.

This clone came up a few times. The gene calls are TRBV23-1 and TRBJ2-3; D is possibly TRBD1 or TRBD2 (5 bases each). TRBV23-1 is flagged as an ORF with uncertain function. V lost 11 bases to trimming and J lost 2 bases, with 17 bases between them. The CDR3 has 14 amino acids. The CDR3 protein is CAFIGGAHTDTQYF. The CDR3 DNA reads TGCGCCTTTATTGGGGGAGCCCACACAGATACGCAGTATTTT.

CDR3 loop: CSAIHLYEQYF. The CDR3 nucleotides are TGCAGTGCCATACACCTCTACGAGCAGTACTTC. The V and J genes are TRBV20-1 and TRBJ2-7; D is undetermined. Germline V CDR1 and CDR2: DFQATT, SNEGSKA (reference sequence). The CDR3 loop spans 11 amino acids. Trimming shortened V by 6 bases and J by 3 bases, and 9 bases separated the two germline ends.